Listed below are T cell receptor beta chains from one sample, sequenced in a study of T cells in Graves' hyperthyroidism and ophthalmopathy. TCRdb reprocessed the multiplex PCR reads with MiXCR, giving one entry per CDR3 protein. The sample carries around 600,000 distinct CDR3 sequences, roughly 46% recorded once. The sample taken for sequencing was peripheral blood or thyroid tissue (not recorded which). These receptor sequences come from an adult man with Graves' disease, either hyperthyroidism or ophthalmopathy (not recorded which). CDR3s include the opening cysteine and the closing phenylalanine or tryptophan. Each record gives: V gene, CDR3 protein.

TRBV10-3	CATRGHTF
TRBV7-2	CASSLQGDRETQYF
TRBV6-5	CASSLRGGQYF
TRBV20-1	CSAPKGTGLGTEAFF
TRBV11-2	CAWSVWGTMNTEAFF
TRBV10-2	CASSELPLGLAEQETQYF
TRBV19	CASKETENTGELFF
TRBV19	CASSGRTGGFYGYTF
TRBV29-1	CSVVGVGRGGQETQYF
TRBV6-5	CASTSGTGRNTEAFF
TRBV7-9	CASSFQLTETQYF
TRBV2	CASLKGQVVETQYF
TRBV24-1	CATSDSSGGDYGYTF
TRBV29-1	CSVDSTGGNTIYF
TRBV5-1	CASSHRTSYIQTGELFF
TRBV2	CASRAPENSGTGEAFF
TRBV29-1	CSVRGRGWETQYF
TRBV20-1	CSARSPGDYGYTF
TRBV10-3	CASSYIVSGNEKLFF
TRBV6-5	CASSYLGEQEKLFF
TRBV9	CASSPRRHPQETQYF
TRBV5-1	CASSLGAGNTIYF
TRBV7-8	CASSPRQGWNTEAFF
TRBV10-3	CAISPGQGNYEQYF